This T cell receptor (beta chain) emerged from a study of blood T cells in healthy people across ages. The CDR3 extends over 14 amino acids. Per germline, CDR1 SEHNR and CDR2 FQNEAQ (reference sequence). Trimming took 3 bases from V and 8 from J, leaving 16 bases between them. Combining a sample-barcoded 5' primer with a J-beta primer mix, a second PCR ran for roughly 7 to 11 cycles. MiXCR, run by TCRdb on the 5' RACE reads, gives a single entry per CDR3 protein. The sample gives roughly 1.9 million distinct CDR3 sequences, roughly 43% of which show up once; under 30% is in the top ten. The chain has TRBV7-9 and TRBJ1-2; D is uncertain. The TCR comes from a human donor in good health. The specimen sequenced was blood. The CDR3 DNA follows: TGTGCCAGCAGCTTCAACCTCATCCCGGGAGGCTACACCTTC. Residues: CASSFNLIPGGYTF.